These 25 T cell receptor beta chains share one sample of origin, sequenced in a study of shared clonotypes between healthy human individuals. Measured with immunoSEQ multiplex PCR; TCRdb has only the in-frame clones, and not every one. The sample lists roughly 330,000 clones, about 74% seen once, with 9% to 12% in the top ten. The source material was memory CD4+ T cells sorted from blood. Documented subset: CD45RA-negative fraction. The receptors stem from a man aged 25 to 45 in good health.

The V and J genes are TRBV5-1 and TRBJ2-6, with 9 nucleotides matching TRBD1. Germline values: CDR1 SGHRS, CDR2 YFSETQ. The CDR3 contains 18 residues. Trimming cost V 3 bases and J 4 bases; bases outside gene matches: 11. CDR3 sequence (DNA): TGCGCCAGCAGCTCGCCGGGACAGGGAACATCAGGGGCCAACGTCCTGACTTTC. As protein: CASSSPGQGTSGANVLTF.

The CDR3 reads CASSPRTSLVNGYTF. CDR3 sequence (DNA): TGTGCCAGCAGCCCCCGGACTTCCCTTGTAAACGGCTACACCTTC. The chain links TRBV7-2 to TRBJ1-2; D ambiguous. CDR1 and CDR2 from the germline V gene are SGHTA and FQGNSA. The CDR3 loop spans 15 amino acids. The ends were cut back, 5 bases at V and 8 bases at J, with 21 bases in the middle.

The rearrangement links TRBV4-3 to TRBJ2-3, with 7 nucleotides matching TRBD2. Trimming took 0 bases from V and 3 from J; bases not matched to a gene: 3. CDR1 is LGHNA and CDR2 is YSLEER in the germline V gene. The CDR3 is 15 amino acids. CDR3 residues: CASSQERRETDTQYF. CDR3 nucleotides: TGCGCCAGCAGCCAAGAAAGGCGGGAGACAGATACGCAGTATTTT.

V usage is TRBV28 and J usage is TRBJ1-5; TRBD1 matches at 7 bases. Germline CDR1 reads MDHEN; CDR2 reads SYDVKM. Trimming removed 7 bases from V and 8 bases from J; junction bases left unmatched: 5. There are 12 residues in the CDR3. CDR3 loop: CASIKGGEPQHF. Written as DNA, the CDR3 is TGTGCCAGCATCAAAGGGGGCGAGCCCCAGCATTTT.

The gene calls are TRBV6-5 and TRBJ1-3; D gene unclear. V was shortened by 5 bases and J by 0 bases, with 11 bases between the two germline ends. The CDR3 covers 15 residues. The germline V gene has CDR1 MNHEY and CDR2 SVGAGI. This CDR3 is CASSRVVSSGNTIYF. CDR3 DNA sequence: TGTGCCAGCAGTCGAGTCGTGAGCTCTGGAAACACCATATATTTT.

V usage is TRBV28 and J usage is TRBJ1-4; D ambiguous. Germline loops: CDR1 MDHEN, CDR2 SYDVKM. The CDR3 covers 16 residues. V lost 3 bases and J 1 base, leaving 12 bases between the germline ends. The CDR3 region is CASSLRGSGTNEKLFF. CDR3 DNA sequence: TGTGCCAGCAGTTTGCGAGGGTCTGGAACTAATGAAAAACTGTTTTTT.

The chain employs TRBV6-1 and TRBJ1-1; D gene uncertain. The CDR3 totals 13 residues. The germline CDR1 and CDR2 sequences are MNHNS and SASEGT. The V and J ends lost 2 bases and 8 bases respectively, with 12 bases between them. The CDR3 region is CASSEWALGEAFF. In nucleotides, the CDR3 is TGTGCCAGCAGTGAATGGGCTCTAGGAGAAGCTTTCTTT.

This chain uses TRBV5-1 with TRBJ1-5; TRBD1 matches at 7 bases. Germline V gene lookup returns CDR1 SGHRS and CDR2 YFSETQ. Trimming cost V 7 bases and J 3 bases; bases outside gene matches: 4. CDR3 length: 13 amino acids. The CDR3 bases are TGCGCCAGCCGAGGGACAGACAATCAGCCCCAGCATTTT. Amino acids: CASRGTDNQPQHF.

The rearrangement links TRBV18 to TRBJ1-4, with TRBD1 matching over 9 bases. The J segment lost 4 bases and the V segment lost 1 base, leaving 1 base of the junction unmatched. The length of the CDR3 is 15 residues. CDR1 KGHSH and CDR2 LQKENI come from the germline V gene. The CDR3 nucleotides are TGTGCCAGCTCACCACTGGGACAGGGTAATGAAAAACTGTTTTTT. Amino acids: CASSPLGQGNEKLFF.

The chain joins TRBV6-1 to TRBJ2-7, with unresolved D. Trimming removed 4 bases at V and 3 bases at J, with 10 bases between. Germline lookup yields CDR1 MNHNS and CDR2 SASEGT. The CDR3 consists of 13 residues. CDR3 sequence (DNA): TGTGCCAGCAGTGGGCGACGCGTCTACGAGCAGTACTTC. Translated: CASSGRRVYEQYF.

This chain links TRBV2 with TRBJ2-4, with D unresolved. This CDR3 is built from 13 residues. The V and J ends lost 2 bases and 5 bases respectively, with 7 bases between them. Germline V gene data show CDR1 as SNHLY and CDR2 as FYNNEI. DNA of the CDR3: TGTGCCAGCAGTGAACAAGGTCAAAACATTCAGTACTTC. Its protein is CASSEQGQNIQYF.

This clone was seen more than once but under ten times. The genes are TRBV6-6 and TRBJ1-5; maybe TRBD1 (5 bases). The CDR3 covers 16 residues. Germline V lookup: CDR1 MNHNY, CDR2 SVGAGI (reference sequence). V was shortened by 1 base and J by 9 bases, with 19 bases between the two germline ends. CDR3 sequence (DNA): TGTGCCAGCAGTTACTGGAGAGGGGAGGCCAGGAGGCCCCAGCATTTT. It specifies CASSYWRGEARRPQHF.

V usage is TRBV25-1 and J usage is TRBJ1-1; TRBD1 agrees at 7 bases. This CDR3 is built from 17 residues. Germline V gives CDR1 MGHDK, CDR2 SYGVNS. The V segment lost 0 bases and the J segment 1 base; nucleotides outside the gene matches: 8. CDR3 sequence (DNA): TGTGCCAGCAGTGAATATAAGACAGACAGGGAGAACACTGAAGCTTTCTTT. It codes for CASSEYKTDRENTEAFF.

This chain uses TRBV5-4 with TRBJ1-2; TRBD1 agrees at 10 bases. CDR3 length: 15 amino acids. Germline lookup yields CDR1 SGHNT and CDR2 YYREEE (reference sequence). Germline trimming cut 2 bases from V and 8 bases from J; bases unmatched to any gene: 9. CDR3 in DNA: TGTGCCAGCAGCTTCTCCCGACAGGGGGCCCGGGGCTACACCTTC. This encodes CASSFSRQGARGYTF.

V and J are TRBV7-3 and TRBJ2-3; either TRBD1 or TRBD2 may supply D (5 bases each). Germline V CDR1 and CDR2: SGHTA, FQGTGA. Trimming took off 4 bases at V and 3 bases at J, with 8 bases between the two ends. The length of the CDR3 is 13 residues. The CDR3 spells CASSSGPTDTQYF. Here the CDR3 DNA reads TGTGCCAGCAGCTCGGGGCCAACAGATACGCAGTATTTT.

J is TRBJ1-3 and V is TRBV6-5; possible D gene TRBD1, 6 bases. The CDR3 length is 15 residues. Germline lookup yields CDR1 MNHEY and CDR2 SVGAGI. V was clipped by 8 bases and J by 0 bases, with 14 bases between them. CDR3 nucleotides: TGTGCCAGCGGACAGAGCCGCGACTCTGGAAACACCATATATTTT. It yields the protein CASGQSRDSGNTIYF.

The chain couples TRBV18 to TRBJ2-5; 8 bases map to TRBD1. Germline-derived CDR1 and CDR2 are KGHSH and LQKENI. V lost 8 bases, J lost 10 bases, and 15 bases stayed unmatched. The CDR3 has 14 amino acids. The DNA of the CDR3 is TGTGCCAGCGCCGGACAGGGTCGATTGGACGGCCAGTACTTC. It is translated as CASAGQGRLDGQYF.

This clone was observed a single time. CDR3 nucleotides: TGTGCCAGTAGTATCCCATGGACAGCCTTGAGCTCCTACGAGCAGTACTTC. Amino acids: CASSIPWTALSSYEQYF. The chain links TRBV19 to TRBJ2-7, with D possibly TRBD1 on 6 matching bases. The V end was cut by 3 bases, the J end by 0 bases, with 18 bases between. Germline V CDR1 and CDR2: LNHDA, SQIVND (reference sequence). This CDR3 spans 17 amino acids. The variable domain in full, completed from reference TRBV19 and TRBJ2-7, reads DGGITQSPKYLFRKEGQNVTLSCEQNLNHDAMYWYRQDPGQGLRLIYYSQIVNDFQKGDIAEGYSVSREKKESFPLTVTSAQKNPTAFYLCASSIPWTALSSYEQYFGPGTRLTVT.

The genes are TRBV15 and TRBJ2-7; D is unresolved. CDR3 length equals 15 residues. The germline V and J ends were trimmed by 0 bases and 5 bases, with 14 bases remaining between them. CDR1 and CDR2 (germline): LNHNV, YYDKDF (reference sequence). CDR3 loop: CATSRDRPSLNEQYF. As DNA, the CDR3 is TGTGCCACCAGCAGAGATCGCCCTAGTTTGAACGAGCAGTACTTC.

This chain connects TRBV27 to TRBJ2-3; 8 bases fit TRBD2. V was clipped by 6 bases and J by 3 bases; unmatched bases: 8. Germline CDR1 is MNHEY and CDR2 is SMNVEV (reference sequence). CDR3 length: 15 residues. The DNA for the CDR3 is TGTGCCAGCAGGAAACTAGCGGCAGGTACAGATACGCAGTATTTT. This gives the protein CASRKLAAGTDTQYF.

The CDR3 region has the DNA TGTGCCAGCAGGAGCCGCGGGACAGGGGTCTACGAGCAGTACTTC. Translation gives CASRSRGTGVYEQYF. The chain joins TRBV28 to TRBJ2-7; 10 positions agree with TRBD1. This CDR3 contains 15 residues. Looked up from germline, CDR1 is MDHEN and CDR2 is SYDVKM. J was trimmed by 3 bases and V by 6 bases; bases with no gene match: 8.

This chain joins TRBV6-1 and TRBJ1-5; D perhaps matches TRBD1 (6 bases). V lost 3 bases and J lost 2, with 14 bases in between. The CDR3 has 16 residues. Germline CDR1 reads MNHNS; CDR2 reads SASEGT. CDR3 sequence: CASSDMGGPRNQPQHF. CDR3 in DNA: TGTGCCAGCAGTGATATGGGGGGGCCCCGCAATCAGCCCCAGCATTTT.

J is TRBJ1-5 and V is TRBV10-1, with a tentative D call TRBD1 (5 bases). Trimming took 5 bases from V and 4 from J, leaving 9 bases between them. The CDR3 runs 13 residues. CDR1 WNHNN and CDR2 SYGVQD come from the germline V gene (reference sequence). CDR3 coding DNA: TGCGCCAGCAGTCCAGGGATTAATCAGCCCCAGCATTTT. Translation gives CASSPGINQPQHF.

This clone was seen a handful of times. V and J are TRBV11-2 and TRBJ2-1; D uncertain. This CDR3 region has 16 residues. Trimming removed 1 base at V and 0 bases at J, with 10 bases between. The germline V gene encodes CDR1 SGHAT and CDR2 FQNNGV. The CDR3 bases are TGTGCCAGCAGCTTAGTGCCCGACCTCTCCTACAATGAGCAGTTCTTC. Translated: CASSLVPDLSYNEQFF.

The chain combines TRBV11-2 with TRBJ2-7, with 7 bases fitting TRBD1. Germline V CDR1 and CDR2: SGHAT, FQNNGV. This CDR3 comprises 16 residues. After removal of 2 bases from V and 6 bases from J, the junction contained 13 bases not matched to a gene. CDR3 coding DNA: TGTGCCAGCAGCTTATACCCCGGGACAGTTTTGGGCGAGCAGTACTTC. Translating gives CASSLYPGTVLGEQYF.